This T cell receptor beta chain was identified during a study of OX40 agonist ivuxolimab in advanced cancers. Overall study: An agonistic anti-OX40 (CD134) antibody, ivuxolimab, was used to treat the patients.

This CDR3 has 15 amino acids. Losses at the gene ends were 5 bases for V and 9 bases for J; bases not matched to a gene: 12. Germline V gene sequence: CDR1 MNHEY, CDR2 SVGAGI. Some clones are missing from TCRdb's copy, which holds only in-frame ones; the method was immunoSEQ multiplex PCR. The data hold some 62,000 clones, with about 82% observed a single time. Study-wide findings and caveats: CD4+ T cells averaged fewer expanded clones than CD8+ T cells.

This clone was detected only once. Its antigen is not known. The input for sequencing was CD4+ or CD8+ T cells sorted from blood, taken in a trial of the OX40 agonist ivuxolimab. This TCR was recovered from an adult with an advanced solid tumor such as melanoma, head and neck, liver or kidney cancer. This chain connects TRBV6-5 to TRBJ2-1; 8 bases fit TRBD2. In DNA form, the CDR3 reads TGTGCCAGCAGTGGTACGGGACTAGTTTTTGCTGAGCAGTTCTTC. Amino acids: CASSGTGLVFAEQFF.